This T cell receptor beta chain originates from a study of cytomegalovirus exposure and HLA in healthy donors. Study-wide results and caveats: In a later analysis, TCR beta V- and J-gene trimming showed a link to a missense DCLRE1C variant.

It was with 60 Vbeta and 13 Jbeta primers that the PCR ran. Some clones are missing from TCRdb's copy, which holds only in-frame ones; the method was immunoSEQ multiplex PCR. The repertoire holds about 170,000 clones, around 81% seen once, with approximately 4.4% in the top ten. Germline CDR1 reads SGHRS; CDR2 reads YFSETQ. V dropped 4 bases and J dropped 2 bases, with 10 bases sitting between them. The CDR3 loop spans 13 amino acids. Points on this clone: The antigen remains unidentified.

The sample was PBMCs. The V call is TRBV5-1, the J call TRBJ2-7, with D possibly being TRBD2 (6 bases). This sequence was found in a woman younger than 35 in good health and CMV-seropositive. CDR3 loop: CASSIGEAYEQYF. In DNA form, the CDR3 reads TGCGCCAGCAGCATCGGGGAGGCCTACGAGCAGTACTTC.